This T cell receptor (beta chain) was profiled in a study of radiation and T cells in renal cell carcinoma. Time point denoted: blood 2 weeks post-SBRT. The sample's treatment: 15 Gy SBRT to primary tumor, nephrectomy 4 weeks later. Serial blood draws occurred at baseline and 2 and 4 weeks post-SBRT. The tumor was a clear cell renal cell carcinoma. CDR3 length: 15 amino acids. V trimming: 3 bases; J trimming: 5 bases; junction bases outside the gene matches: 6. Per the germline V gene, CDR1 is SGHAT and CDR2 is FQDESV (reference sequence). This table comes from immunoSEQ multiplex PCR, and its TCRdb copy is limited to in-frame clones, with some not included. The sample contains tens of thousands of clones, 80% of which appear only once.

This chain joins TRBV11-1 and TRBJ2-2; 7 positions agree with TRBD2. This sequence originates from a woman in her 70s with renal cell carcinoma. This specimen consisted of blood, obtained from a patient whose treatment included radiotherapy and nephrectomy. CDR3 DNA sequence: TGTGCCAGCAGCTTCGGCGGGAGACGGACCGGGGAGCTGTTTTTT. It translates to CASSFGGRRTGELFF.